This passage covers 10 T cell receptor beta chains from one sample sequenced in a study of OX40 agonist ivuxolimab in advanced cancers. Sequenced by immunoSEQ multiplex PCR; TCRdb stores in-frame clones only, minus some. The sample consists of nearly 90,000 clones, 80% to 90% of them appearing once. The specimen comprised CD4+ or CD8+ T cells sorted from blood, sampled in a trial of the OX40 agonist ivuxolimab. These receptors originate from an adult with an advanced solid tumor such as melanoma, head and neck, liver or kidney cancer.

The genes are TRBV29-1 and TRBJ1-4; D gene uncertain. With 1 base removed from V and 7 bases from J, the gap between germline ends came to 7 bases. CDR3 size: 12 residues. Germline loops: CDR1 SQVTM, CDR2 ANQGSEA. Written as DNA, the CDR3 is TGCAGCGTTGAAGGCACGGGTGAAAAACTGTTTTTT. Translation gives CSVEGTGEKLFF.

The V call is TRBV7-3, the J call TRBJ2-3; the D is unclear. CDR1 SGHTA and CDR2 FQGTGA come from the germline V gene. Trimming shortened V by 2 bases and J by 6 bases, and 12 bases separated the two germline ends. The CDR3 loop spans 14 amino acids. This chain's CDR3 is CASSLQSSYDTQYF. In DNA, the CDR3 is TGTGCCAGCAGCTTACAGAGCTCGTATGATACGCAGTATTTT. Combining the CDR3 with reference TRBV7-3 and TRBJ2-3 gives the whole variable domain GAGVSQTPSNKVTEKGKYVELRCDPISGHTALYWYRQSLGQGPEFLIYFQGTGAADDSGLPNDRFFAVRPEGSVSTLKIQRTERGDSAVYLCASSLQSSYDTQYFGPGTRLTVL.

The rearrangement joins TRBV10-1 to TRBJ2-1; TRBD1 aligns across 10 bases. The V and J ends lost 0 bases and 8 bases, in that order; junction bases with no gene match: 4. Germline CDR1 reads WNHNN; CDR2 reads SYGVQD (reference sequence). The CDR3 loop spans 15 amino acids. This CDR3 reads CASSESGQGIDEQFF. CDR3 nucleotide sequence: TGCGCCAGCAGTGAGTCGGGACAGGGGATTGATGAGCAGTTCTTC.

The chain combines TRBV6-1 with TRBJ1-1, with 12 bases aligning to TRBD1. Per germline, CDR1 MNHNS and CDR2 SASEGT. V was pared by 6 bases and J by 4 bases, with 6 bases of the junction left unmatched. This CDR3 spans 15 amino acids. This CDR3 is CASSGDRGRLTEAFF. The CDR3 DNA follows: TGTGCCAGCAGCGGGGACAGGGGGCGCCTCACTGAAGCTTTCTTT.

This clone was seen a few times. This rearrangement joins TRBV2 to TRBJ1-5; D call uncertain. CDR3 length: 12 residues. V was pared by 6 bases and J by 0 bases, with 3 bases between. CDR1 and CDR2 (germline): SNHLY, FYNNEI. The CDR3 is CASRDSNQPQHF. Here the CDR3 DNA reads TGTGCCAGCAGGGATAGCAATCAGCCCCAGCATTTT.

In regard to this clone: The identical CDR3 is also encoded by other nucleotide sequences in the sample. The V call is TRBV14, the J call TRBJ1-1; D unresolved. The germline gives CDR1 SGHDN, CDR2 FVKESK. Trimming took off 4 bases at V and 0 bases at J, with 9 bases between the two ends. CDR3 length: 14 amino acids. For the CDR3, the DNA is TGTGCCAGCAGCCCTCCGGGGATGAACACTGAAGCTTTCTTT. This gives the protein CASSPPGMNTEAFF.

There are a few counts of this clone. This chain joins TRBV30 and TRBJ1-1; no clear D. In germline, CDR1 is GTSNPN, CDR2 SVGIG (reference sequence). V lost 4 bases and J lost 11, with 14 bases in between. The CDR3 runs 11 residues. CDR3 in DNA: TGTGCCTGGACCAGGTTAGGTTGGGCTTTCTTT. Residues: CAWTRLGWAFF. Filled out from reference TRBV30 and TRBJ1-1, the complete variable domain reads SQTIHQWPATLVQPVGSPLSLECTVEGTSNPNLYWYRQAAGRGLQLLFYSVGIGQISSEVPQNLSASRPQDRQFILSSKKLLLSDSGFYLCAWTRLGWAFFGQGTRLTVV.

This chain uses TRBV5-1 with TRBJ1-5; possibly TRBD1 for D (5 bases). From germline, CDR1 is SGHRS and CDR2 YFSETQ. The CDR3 is made up of 14 amino acids. V was clipped by 1 base and J by 7 bases, with 12 bases between them. This CDR3 is CASSLKGEGQPQHF. The CDR3 DNA reads as TGCGCCAGCAGCTTGAAAGGGGAAGGCCAGCCCCAGCATTTT.

The chain recombines TRBV7-2 with TRBJ2-3, with TRBD2 identical over 10 bases. V lost 11 bases to trimming and J lost 0 bases; unmatched junction nucleotides: 8. The CDR3 totals 15 residues. From germline, CDR1 is SGHTA and CDR2 FQGNSA. The CDR3 region is CASGLAGASTDTQYF. CDR3 sequence (DNA): TGTGCCTCCGGGCTAGCGGGAGCTAGCACAGATACGCAGTATTTT.

The chain combines TRBV15 with TRBJ2-2; D is unresolved. CDR1 is LNHNV and CDR2 is YYDKDF in the germline V gene (reference sequence). The CDR3 is 17 residues long. Trimming shortened V by 0 bases and J by 1 base, and 12 bases separated the two germline ends. The CDR3 coding sequence is TGTGCCACCAGCAGAGATTTCAACAGCGTGAACACCGGGGAGCTGTTTTTT. Amino acids: CATSRDFNSVNTGELFF.